A selection of T cell receptor beta chains follows, all from one sample in a study of CD8 T cells in Susac syndrome. TCRdb passed the immunoSEQ multiplex PCR reads through MiXCR, listing each CDR3 protein once. This sample yields around 190,000 distinct CDR3 sequences, of which around 95% are seen a single time; 0.08% to 0.11% belongs to the top ten. The material sequenced was CD4+ T cells from PBMCs. Receptor source: a human donor in good health. The CDR3 runs from the conserved cysteine through the conserved F or W.

V gene | CDR3 protein
TRBV7-8 | CASNDGFSGANVLTF
TRBV7-2 | CASSFWVAAGVNEQFF
TRBV6-5 | CGTGRNTEAFF
TRBV20-1 | CSATSATSGYSYNEQFF
TRBV3-1 | CASSQVQGQETQYF
TRBV25-1 | CASSHGGNQETQYF
TRBV4-1 | CASSRELLAGVLMSYNEQFF
TRBV20-1 | CSARFSYEQYF
TRBV5-1 | CASSFSGDVDEQYF
TRBV20-1 | CSAIKQAGGFSGANVLTF
TRBV6-5 | CASSNGQTWGYTF
TRBV9 | CASTRLTASGGYTF
TRBV5-1 | CASSFHGDEQYF
TRBV18 | CASSPTGTGAGSYEQYF
TRBV20-1 | CSARDRSGPYYNEQFF
TRBV30 | CAWSREGNQPQHF
TRBV29-1 | CSVSAGGEQYF
TRBV7-2 | CASSSQLVPDTQYF
TRBV18 | CASSPRFDGGSGNEQFF
TRBV7-7 | CASSKEGGRGEDTQYF
TRBV23-1 | CASSFRRVQRYTEAFF
TRBV5-4 | CASSLLTGGAQTQYF
TRBV4-1 | CASSQDRVAGRSEQFF
TRBV7-2 | CASSLQRANTGELFF
TRBV29-1 | CSGGTGGADTQYF
TRBV7-9 | CASSGGGRVQETQYF
TRBV2 | CASRTGGEGNIQYF
TRBV24-1 | CATSAPTSGGGNEQFF
TRBV3-1 | CASSLEEAYNEQFF
TRBV25-1 | CASTRQGNEKLFF
TRBV24-1 | CATSPAHGEQFF
TRBV29-1 | CSVDLNEQFF
TRBV27 | CASSKEPGGTEAFF
TRBV29-1 | CSVAFTDTQYF
TRBV11-2 | CASSLDPGTGETQYF
TRBV7-9 | CASSYLQGAGGYTF
TRBV20-1 | CSARKEEGNGETQYF
TRBV4-1 | CASSQRLAGSYNEQFF
TRBV29-1 | CSVGLGLYGYTF
TRBV5-4 | CASSLASGETQYF
TRBV24-1 | CATRATGENEQFF
TRBV20-1 | CSAASSGGAQETQYF
TRBV20-1 | CSASPPSGSYNEQFF
TRBV24-1 | CATSDGAYNEQFF
TRBV6-5 | CASSYGGTGAYEQYF
TRBV11-3 | CASSVKGHEQYF
TRBV6-5 | CASSYPPWGSRTGELFF
TRBV12-3/TRBV12-4 | CASSLTDYNEQFF
TRBV10-3 | CAIGGRGNTDTQYF
TRBV3-1 | CASRLQGYYGYTF
TRBV28 | CASSGYTEAFF
TRBV20-1 | CSGWTSGRQGRQYF
TRBV12-3/TRBV12-4 | CASSLGGARRRQETQYF
TRBV30 | CAWSLQGAWVQNTGELFF
TRBV24-1 | CATSDSGSRQPQHF
TRBV18 | CASSLGTSYGYTF
TRBV7-2 | CASSSRTDEKLFF
TRBV3-1 | CASSQPTGRPNTGELFF